This T cell receptor (beta chain) was sequenced for a study of blood T cell repertoires in COVID-19. Study information: The study drew acute and convalescent COVID-19 samples from the United States, Italy and Spain. Nucleic acid was either cDNA or gDNA, and it came from T cells, B-cell-depleted T cells, or PBMCs.

Between the trimmed V and J ends, which lost 7 bases and 7 bases, there was a span of 20 bases. The CDR3 spans 15 residues. Germline CDR1 and CDR2: MNHEY and SVGAGI. This clone was counted only a few times. Data came from immunoSEQ multiplex PCR; TCRdb stores just in-frame clones and leaves some out. This table holds about 140,000 clones, 77% found once. The chain couples TRBV6-5 to TRBJ2-1; D unresolved. This sequence was found in a woman aged 45-65 years with active or convalescent COVID-19. What was sequenced was peripheral blood. The CDR3 reads CASTRLASARNEQFF. CDR3 in DNA: TGTGCCAGCACCCGCTTGGCGTCTGCTAGGAATGAGCAGTTCTTC.